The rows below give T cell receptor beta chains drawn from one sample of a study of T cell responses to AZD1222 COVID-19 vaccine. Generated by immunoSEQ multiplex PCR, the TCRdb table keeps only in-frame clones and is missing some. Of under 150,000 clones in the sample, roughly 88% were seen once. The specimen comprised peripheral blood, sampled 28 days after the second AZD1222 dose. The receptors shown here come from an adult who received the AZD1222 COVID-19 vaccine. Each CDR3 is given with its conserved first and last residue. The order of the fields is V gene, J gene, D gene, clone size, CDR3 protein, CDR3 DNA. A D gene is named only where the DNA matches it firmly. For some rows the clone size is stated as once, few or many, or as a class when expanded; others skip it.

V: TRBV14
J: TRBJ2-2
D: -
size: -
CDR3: CASSQDGTTGELFF
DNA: TGTGCCAGCAGCCAAGATGGCACTACCGGGGAGCTGTTTTTT

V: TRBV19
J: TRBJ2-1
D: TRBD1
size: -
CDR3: CASRRQGNEQFF
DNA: TGTGCCAGTAGAAGACAGGGAAATGAGCAGTTCTTC

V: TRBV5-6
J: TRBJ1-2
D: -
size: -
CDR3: CASSPRGGYGYTF
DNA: TGTGCCAGCAGCCCCCGGGGGGGCTATGGCTACACCTTC

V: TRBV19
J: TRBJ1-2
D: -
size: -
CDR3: CASSIPWNYGYTF
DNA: TGTGCCAGTAGTATCCCCTGGAACTATGGCTACACCTTC

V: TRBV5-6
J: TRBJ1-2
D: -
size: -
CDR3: CASSGWGDNYGYTF
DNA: TGTGCCAGCAGCGGATGGGGCGACAACTATGGCTACACCTTC

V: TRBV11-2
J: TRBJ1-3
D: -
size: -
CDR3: CASSGTGSGNTIYF
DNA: TGTGCCAGCAGCGGGACGGGATCGGGAAACACCATATATTTT

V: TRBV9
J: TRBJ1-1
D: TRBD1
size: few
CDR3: CASSRGTEILNTEAFF
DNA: TGTGCCAGCAGCAGAGGGACAGAAATTCTGAACACTGAAGCTTTCTTT

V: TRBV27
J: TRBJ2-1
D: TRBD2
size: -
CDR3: CASSLSVGTGGYNEQFF
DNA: TGTGCCAGCAGTTTATCGGTAGGGACGGGGGGATACAATGAGCAGTTCTTC

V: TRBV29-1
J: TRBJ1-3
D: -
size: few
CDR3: CSVDGPSGNTIYF
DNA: TGCAGCGTTGATGGTCCCTCTGGAAACACCATATATTTT

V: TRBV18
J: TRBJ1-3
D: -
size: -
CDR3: CASSPGWGPGNTIYF
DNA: TGTGCCAGCTCACCAGGTTGGGGACCTGGAAACACCATATATTTT

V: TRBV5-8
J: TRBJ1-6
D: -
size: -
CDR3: CASSSPYSPLHF
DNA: TGTGCCAGCAGCTCCCCCTACTCACCCCTCCACTTT

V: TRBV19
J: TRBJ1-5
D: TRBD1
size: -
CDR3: CASVETGFNQPQHF
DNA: TGTGCCAGTGTGGAGACAGGGTTCAATCAGCCCCAGCATTTT

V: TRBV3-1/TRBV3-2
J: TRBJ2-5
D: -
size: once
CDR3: CASSQGGHSETQYF
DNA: TGTGCCAGCAGCCAGGGGGGGCACTCAGAGACCCAGTACTTC

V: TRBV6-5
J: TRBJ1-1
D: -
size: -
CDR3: CASRTTGRTEAFF
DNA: TGTGCCAGCAGAACTACAGGGCGCACTGAAGCTTTCTTT

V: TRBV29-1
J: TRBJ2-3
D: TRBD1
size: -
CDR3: CSVAQGGTDTQYF
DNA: TGCAGCGTTGCACAGGGGGGCACAGATACGCAGTATTTT

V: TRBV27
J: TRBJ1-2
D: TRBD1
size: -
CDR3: CASSPLGGGVYGYTF
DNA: TGTGCCAGCAGTCCCCTGGGAGGGGGCGTTTATGGCTACACCTTC

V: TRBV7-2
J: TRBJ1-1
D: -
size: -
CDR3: CASSFQGSDTEAFF
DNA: TGTGCCAGCAGCTTCCAGGGCTCGGACACTGAAGCTTTCTTT

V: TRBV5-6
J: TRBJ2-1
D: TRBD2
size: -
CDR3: CASSLSKRDNYNEQFF
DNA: TGTGCCAGCAGCCTATCAAAGCGGGATAATTACAATGAGCAGTTCTTC

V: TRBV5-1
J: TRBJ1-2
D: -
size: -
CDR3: CASSLGSWGGYTF
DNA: TGCGCCAGCAGCTTGGGTTCATGGGGCGGCTACACCTTC

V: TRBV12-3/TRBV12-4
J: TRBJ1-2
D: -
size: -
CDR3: CASSGTGYGYTF
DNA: TGTGCCAGCAGTGGTACAGGGTATGGCTACACCTTC

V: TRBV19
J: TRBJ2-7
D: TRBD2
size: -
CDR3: CASSDGASGGPNSYEQYF
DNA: TGTGCCAGTAGTGACGGGGCTAGCGGGGGGCCGAACTCCTACGAGCAGTACTTC